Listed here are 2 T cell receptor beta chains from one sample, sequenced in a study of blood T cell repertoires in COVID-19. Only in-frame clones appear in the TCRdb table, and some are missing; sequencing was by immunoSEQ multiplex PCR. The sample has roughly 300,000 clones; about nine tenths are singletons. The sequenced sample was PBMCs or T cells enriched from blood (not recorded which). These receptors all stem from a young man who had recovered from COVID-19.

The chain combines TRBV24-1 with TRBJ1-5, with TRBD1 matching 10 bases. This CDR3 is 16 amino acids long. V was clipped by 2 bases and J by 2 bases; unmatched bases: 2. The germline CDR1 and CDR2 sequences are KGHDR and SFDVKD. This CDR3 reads CATSDSDRGGNQPQHF. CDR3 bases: TGTGCCACCAGTGATTCGGACAGGGGGGGCAATCAGCCCCAGCATTTT.

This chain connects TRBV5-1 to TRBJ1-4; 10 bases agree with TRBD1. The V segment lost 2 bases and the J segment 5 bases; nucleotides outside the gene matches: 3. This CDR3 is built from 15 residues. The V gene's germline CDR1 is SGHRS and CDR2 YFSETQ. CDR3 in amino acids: CASSLRGQGNEKLFF. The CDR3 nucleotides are TGCGCCAGCAGCTTAAGGGGACAGGGGAATGAAAAACTGTTTTTT.